The TCR beta chain described here comes from a study of blood T cell repertoires in COVID-19. Authors' methods: Amplified reference gene primers provided the basis for estimating nucleated cell counts. The table came from immunoSEQ multiplex PCR; TCRdb's copy has only in-frame clones and leaves some out. V and J calls plus clone size are reproduced from that table; the DNA served to infer D and trimming. The data contain 100,000 to 150,000 clones, more than 75% of them singletons. V lost 4 bases and J lost 2; bases outside the gene matches: 7. In germline, CDR1 is SGHNT, CDR2 YYREEE (reference sequence). This CDR3 has 17 amino acids.

The sequence was collected from a woman aged 65 to 85 with COVID-19, enrolled during active disease. Material: peripheral blood. V and J are TRBV5-4 and TRBJ2-3; 13 bases align to TRBD2. The CDR3 DNA reads TGTGCCAGCAGCCTAAGACTAGCGGGGGGCCCCACAGATACGCAGTATTTT. This gives the protein CASSLRLAGGPTDTQYF.